Reported below is one TCR beta chain. Its specificity is unknown. This specimen belongs to a study of T-cell memory formation after mild COVID-19. Regarding the study as a whole: CD4+ contracting clones were mainly CM and EM; CD8+ ones, EMRA.

V lost 0 bases and J lost 5, with 13 bases in between. Germline assignment: CDR1 MGHRA and CDR2 YSYEKL. This CDR3 has 15 residues. TCRdb independently ran MiXCR on the 5' RACE reads; one entry per CDR3 protein. The repertoire has some 120,000 distinct CDR3 sequences, approximately 15% of them found once; the top ten carry 11% to 15%. The sample consisted of PBMCs or a T cell subset sorted from them (not recorded which). The sequence came from an adult woman who had mild COVID-19 (a few samples of this study predate the infection). Cell type and time point are not known. This chain connects TRBV4-1 to TRBJ1-2, with unresolved D. DNA for the CDR3: TGCGCCAGCAGCCAAGAAGACGGAGGCCCTTATGGCTACACCTTC. Its protein is CASSQEDGGPYGYTF.